The rows below give T cell receptor beta chains drawn from one sample of a study of a mutant IDH1 vaccine in newly diagnosed glioma. What these receptors recognize is not known. Data came from immunoSEQ multiplex PCR; TCRdb stores just in-frame clones and leaves some out. The data show some 48,000 clones, 65% to 85% seen once. Material: PBMCs, obtained from a glioma patient whose treatment included an IDH1 peptide vaccine. The source is a man aged 35 to 55 with glioma. CDR3s leave out the opening cysteine and the closing phenylalanine or tryptophan.

ASSIGQRLRQETQY,TRBV19
AWEGGEGQPQH,TRBV30
ASSLGMSSNYGYT,TRBV7-8
ASSPSRFYEQY,TRBV6-5
ASSIAAGLYEQY,TRBV19
ASSQGTGDEKLF,TRBV4-1
ASRTVSYEQY,TRBV6-1
ASSPEGQGSSYEQY,TRBV5-1
ASSLSTGYEQY,TRBV19
AWSDSYVNGQGGGYT,TRBV30
ASKRVLDAYEQY,TRBV6-5
ASSLTTVNTGELF,TRBV7-2
ASSRTSGGSYEQY,TRBV19
ASSLAATSGTEAF,TRBV5-5
ASSLGSGTRTDTQY,TRBV5-8
ASSYSSIYEQY,TRBV6-5
ASSSHFGGYEQY,TRBV5-8
ASNRDEGEKLF,TRBV2
SVRHGGTEAF,TRBV29-1
ASSLVRYWTGEADTQY,TRBV5-6
ASRPGQLNQPQH,TRBV6-5
ASSRGGAWGTEAF,TRBV7-9
ATSRPESSGNTIY,TRBV15
ASSARAGPLLNNEQF,TRBV6-1
ASRDLNTEAF,TRBV10-2
ASSSDGHYEQY,TRBV5-4
ASSYQGRSVEPQH,TRBV18
ASGLGQVNNSPLH,TRBV12-5
ASSFGGQPQH,TRBV5-6
ASSARDRLLH,TRBV19
ASSFSTTGENTEAF,TRBV5-1
ASSFAAGSNTGELF,TRBV7-9
ASSSPAGGPGEQF,TRBV7-6
ASSLDGGRNTEAF,TRBV7-2
ASGKDGYEQY,TRBV5-1
SASSPDTQY,TRBV20-1
ARSLTHGTGDCNEQF,TRBV5-3
ASSLEGPDTQY,TRBV7-8
ASSLGRFGQRQNTEAF,TRBV7-9
ASSLRGSVHEKLF,TRBV7-6
AWSVGGNQPQH,TRBV30
ASSGGGAGHVDTQY,TRBV6-1
ASSTRGSRRETQY,TRBV5-6
ASTRTGAANYGYT,TRBV6-6
ASSLIAGTGDRNTIY,TRBV5-1
ASSIDNNQPQH,TRBV18
ASRETNRDTEAF,TRBV6-1
ASSLDTTDTQY,TRBV11-3
ASSARDWRGAYEQY,TRBV7-8